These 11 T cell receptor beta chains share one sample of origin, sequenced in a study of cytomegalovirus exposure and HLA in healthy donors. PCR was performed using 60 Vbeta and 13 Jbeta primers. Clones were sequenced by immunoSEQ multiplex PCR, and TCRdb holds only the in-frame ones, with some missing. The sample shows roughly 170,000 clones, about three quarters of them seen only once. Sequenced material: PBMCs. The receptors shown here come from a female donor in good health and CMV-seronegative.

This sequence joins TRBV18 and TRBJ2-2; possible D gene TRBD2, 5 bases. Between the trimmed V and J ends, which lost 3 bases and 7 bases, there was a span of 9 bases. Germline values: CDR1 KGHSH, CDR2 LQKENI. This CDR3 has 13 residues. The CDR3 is CASSPASGGELFF. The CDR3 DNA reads TGTGCCAGCTCACCGGCCAGCGGCGGGGAGCTGTTTTTT.

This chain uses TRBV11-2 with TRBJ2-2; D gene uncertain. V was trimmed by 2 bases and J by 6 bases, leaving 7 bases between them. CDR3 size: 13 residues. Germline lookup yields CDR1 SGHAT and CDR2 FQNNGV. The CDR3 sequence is CASSLSTSGELFF. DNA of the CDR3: TGTGCCAGCAGCTTATCGACTTCCGGGGAGCTGTTTTTT.

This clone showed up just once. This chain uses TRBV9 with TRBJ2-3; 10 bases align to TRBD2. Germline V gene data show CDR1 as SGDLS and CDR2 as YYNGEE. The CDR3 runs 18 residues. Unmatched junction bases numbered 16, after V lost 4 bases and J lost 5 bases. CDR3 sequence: CASSPGAGGHVWGDTQYF. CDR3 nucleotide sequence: TGTGCCAGCAGCCCGGGAGCGGGAGGGCATGTTTGGGGAGATACGCAGTATTTT.

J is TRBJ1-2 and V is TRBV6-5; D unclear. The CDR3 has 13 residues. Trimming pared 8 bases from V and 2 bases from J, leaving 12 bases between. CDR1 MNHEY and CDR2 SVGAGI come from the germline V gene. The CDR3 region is CASSVAQNYGYTF. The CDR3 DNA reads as TGTGCCAGCTCCGTGGCCCAAAACTATGGCTACACCTTC.

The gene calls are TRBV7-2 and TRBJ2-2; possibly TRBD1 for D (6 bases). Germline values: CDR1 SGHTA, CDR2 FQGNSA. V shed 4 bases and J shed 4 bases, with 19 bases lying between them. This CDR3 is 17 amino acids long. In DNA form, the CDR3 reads TGTGCCAGCAGCTCAAGGGCTGTGGGGGCGCCCACCGGGGAGCTGTTTTTT. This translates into CASSSRAVGAPTGELFF.

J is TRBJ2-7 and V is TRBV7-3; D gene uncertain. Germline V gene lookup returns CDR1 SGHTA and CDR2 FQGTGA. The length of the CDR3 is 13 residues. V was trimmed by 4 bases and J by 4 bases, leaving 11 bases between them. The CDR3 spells CASSSMNRYEQYF. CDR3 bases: TGTGCCAGCAGCTCCATGAATAGATACGAGCAGTACTTC.

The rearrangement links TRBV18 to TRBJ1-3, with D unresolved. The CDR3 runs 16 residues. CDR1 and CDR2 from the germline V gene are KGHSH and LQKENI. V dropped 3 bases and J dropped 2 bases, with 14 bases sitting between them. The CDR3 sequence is CASSPDGDRPGNTIYF. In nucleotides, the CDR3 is TGTGCCAGCTCACCCGACGGGGATCGTCCTGGAAACACCATATATTTT. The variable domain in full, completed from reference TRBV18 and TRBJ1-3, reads NAGVMQNPRHLVRRRGQEARLRCSPMKGHSHVYWYRQLPEEGLKFMVYLQKENIIDESGMPKERFSAEFPKEGPSILRIQQVVRGDSAAYFCASSPDGDRPGNTIYFGEGSWLTVV.

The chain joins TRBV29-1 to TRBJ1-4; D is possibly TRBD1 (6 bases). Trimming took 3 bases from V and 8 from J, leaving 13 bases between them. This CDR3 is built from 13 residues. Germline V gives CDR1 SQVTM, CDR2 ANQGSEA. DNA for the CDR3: TGCAGCGTTGAGGGGGGGCCTTCCGAAAAACTGTTTTTT. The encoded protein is CSVEGGPSEKLFF.

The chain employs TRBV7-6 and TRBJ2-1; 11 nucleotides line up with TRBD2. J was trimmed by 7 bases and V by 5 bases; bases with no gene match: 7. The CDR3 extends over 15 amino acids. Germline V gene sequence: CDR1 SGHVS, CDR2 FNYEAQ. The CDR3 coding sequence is TGTGCCAGCAGCCCGTCCGGGACTAGCGGTAATGAGCAGTTCTTC. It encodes CASSPSGTSGNEQFF.

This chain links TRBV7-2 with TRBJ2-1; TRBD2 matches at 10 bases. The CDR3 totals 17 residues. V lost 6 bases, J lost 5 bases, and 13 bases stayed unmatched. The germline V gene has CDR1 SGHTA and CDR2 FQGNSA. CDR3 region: CASSWGPGLASDNEQFF. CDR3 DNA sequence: TGTGCCAGCAGTTGGGGCCCGGGACTAGCGTCCGACAATGAGCAGTTCTTC.

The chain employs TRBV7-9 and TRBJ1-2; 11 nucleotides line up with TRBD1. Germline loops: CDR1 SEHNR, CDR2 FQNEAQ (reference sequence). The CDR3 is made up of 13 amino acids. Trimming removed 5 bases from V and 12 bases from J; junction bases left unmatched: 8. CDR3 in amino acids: CASSPRDRGGDTF. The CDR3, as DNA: TGTGCCAGCAGCCCCCGGGACAGGGGGGGCGACACCTTC.